A selection of T cell receptor beta chains follows, all from one sample in a study of T cells in tuberculosis. Measured with immunoSEQ multiplex PCR; TCRdb has only the in-frame clones, and not every one. The sample has 55,000 to 70,000 clones, around 86% seen once. The sample comprised CD1b-GMM tetramer-negative cells sorted from PBMCs. These receptors all stem from an adult woman with latent tuberculosis. Both conserved end residues are part of each CDR3. The D gene is left open where the match is weak. Part of the rows lack a size; the others show once, few, many or a class for expanded clones.

CDR3aa	CDR3nt	d_gene	abundance	v_gene	j_gene
CASSPRGGTGELFF	TGTGCCAGCTCACCACGAGGGGGAACCGGGGAGCTGTTTTTT	-	-	TRBV18	TRBJ2-2
CASSLGAGERSYEQYF	TGTGCCAGCAGTTTAGGAGCGGGAGAGCGCTCCTACGAGCAGTACTTC	TRBD2	once	TRBV27	TRBJ2-7
CSVETGLGGNTIYF	TGCAGCGTTGAAACGGGGTTGGGTGGAAACACCATATATTTT	-	-	TRBV29-1	TRBJ1-3
CSARDIPEAFF	TGCAGTGCTAGAGATATCCCTGAAGCTTTCTTT	-	-	TRBV20-1	TRBJ1-1
CASSDRSMNTEAFF	TGTGCCAGCAGCGACAGGAGCATGAACACTGAAGCTTTCTTT	-	-	TRBV6-1	TRBJ1-1
CASTRGGTGELFF	TGTGCCAGCACTCGGGGGGGCACCGGGGAGCTGTTTTTT	TRBD2	-	TRBV28	TRBJ2-2
CASGTAGGPYNEQFF	TGTGCCAGCGGCACAGCGGGAGGGCCCTATAATGAGCAGTTCTTC	TRBD2	-	TRBV11-2	TRBJ2-1
CASSPTGSMAYTF	TGTGCCAGCAGTCCGACAGGTTCTATGGCCTACACCTTC	-	-	TRBV28	TRBJ1-2
CASSIISPGTGMWKEKLFF	TGTGCCAGCAGTATCATTTCCCCCGGGACAGGGATGTGGAAGGAAAAACTGTTTTTT	TRBD1	few	TRBV28	TRBJ1-4
CAWSVGPGNRNQPQHF	TGTGCCTGGAGTGTAGGTCCGGGGAATCGCAATCAGCCCCAGCATTTT	-	-	TRBV30	TRBJ1-5
CASSLDRFSGANVLTF	TGTGCCAGCAGTCTAGACAGGTTCTCTGGGGCCAACGTCCTGACTTTC	-	-	TRBV28	TRBJ2-6
CASSRDRANYGYTF	TGTGCCAGTAGCCGGGACAGAGCTAACTATGGCTACACCTTC	TRBD1	-	TRBV19	TRBJ1-2
CASSLREGTLVNEQFF	TGTGCCAGCAGCCTCAGGGAGGGGACCCTAGTCAATGAGCAGTTCTTC	TRBD2	once	TRBV25-1	TRBJ2-1
CASSEERSAKNIQYF	TGTGCCAGCAGTGAAGAGCGTTCAGCCAAAAACATTCAGTACTTC	-	-	TRBV2	TRBJ2-4
CASSPRTGMRGPISYTF	TGTGCCAGCAGCCCTAGGACAGGGATGAGGGGGCCGATAAGCTACACCTTC	TRBD1	-	TRBV7-2	TRBJ1-2
CASSVRTSSYEQYF	TGTGCCAGCAGTGTCCGGACTAGCTCCTACGAGCAGTACTTC	TRBD2	-	TRBV2	TRBJ2-7
CASSPPGLANYGYTF	TGTGCCAGCAGCCCCCCCGGTTTAGCTAACTATGGCTACACCTTC	-	-	TRBV5-6	TRBJ1-2
CASTGLTVAGGYEQYF	TGTGCCAGCACCGGCCTTACGGTAGCGGGAGGGTACGAGCAGTACTTC	TRBD2	-	TRBV28	TRBJ2-7
CAISESAVNTEAFF	TGTGCCATCAGTGAGTCAGCGGTCAACACTGAAGCTTTCTTT	-	once	TRBV10-3	TRBJ1-1
CASRKPFRFPRGSYEQYF	TGTGCCAGCCGCAAGCCCTTTCGGTTTCCTAGGGGCTCCTACGAGCAGTACTTC	-	-	TRBV7-7	TRBJ2-7
CASSTYLRGVNEQFF	TGTGCCAGTAGTACATACCTCCGGGGAGTAAATGAGCAGTTCTTC	-	-	TRBV19	TRBJ2-1
CASGFGRYNQPQHF	TGTGCTAGTGGTTTCGGCAGGTACAATCAGCCCCAGCATTTT	-	-	TRBV12-5	TRBJ1-5
CASTPSNTGRAEQYF	TGTGCCAGCACCCCCAGCAACACAGGGCGGGCCGAGCAGTACTTC	-	-	TRBV11-2	TRBJ2-7
CASSIVAGGYEQFF	TGTGCCAGTAGTATTGTAGCGGGGGGGTATGAGCAGTTCTTC	TRBD2	-	TRBV19	TRBJ2-1
CASSPGREPYEQYF	TGTGCCAGTAGTCCTGGCCGGGAGCCCTACGAGCAGTACTTC	-	once	TRBV19	TRBJ2-7
CASSESTRGRGNQPQHF	TGCGCCAGCAGTGAGTCGACTCGGGGTAGGGGCAATCAGCCCCAGCATTTT	-	once	TRBV10-2	TRBJ1-5
CASSDLRPTEAFF	TGTGCCAGCAGCGATTTGAGGCCCACTGAAGCTTTCTTT	-	-	TRBV6-5	TRBJ1-1
CASSVTSGASYEQYF	TGTGCCAGCAGCGTGACTAGCGGTGCATCCTACGAGCAGTACTTC	TRBD2	-	TRBV2	TRBJ2-7
CASSPRDRGGVEYF	TGTGCCAGCAGCCCCAGGGACAGGGGAGGTGTGGAGTACTTC	TRBD1	few	TRBV4-2	TRBJ2-7
CASSLDGGATGYGYTF	TGTGCCAGCTCACTGGACGGGGGGGCTACTGGCTATGGCTACACCTTC	-	once	TRBV18	TRBJ1-2
CASTQTGYGQPQHF	TGTGCCAGCACCCAAACAGGGTACGGTCAGCCCCAGCATTTT	-	-	TRBV7-8	TRBJ1-5
CASSLSYRGNSYEQYF	TGCGCCAGCAGCTTGTCTTACAGGGGAAACTCCTACGAGCAGTACTTC	TRBD1	-	TRBV5-1	TRBJ2-7
CASSFGQGTGQPQHF	TGTGCCAGCAGCTTCGGACAGGGGACGGGGCAGCCCCAGCATTTT	TRBD1	once	TRBV5-5	TRBJ1-5
CASSLNYRGPYNEQFF	TGTGCCAGCAGCCTCAACTACAGGGGCCCCTACAATGAGCAGTTCTTC	TRBD1	-	TRBV9	TRBJ2-1
CASSEAPETNEKLFF	TGTGCCAGCAGTGAAGCGCCAGAAACTAATGAAAAACTGTTTTTT	-	-	TRBV6-1	TRBJ1-4
CASSLSGSTEAFF	TGTGCCAGCAGTTTAAGTGGGAGCACTGAAGCTTTCTTT	-	-	TRBV28	TRBJ1-1
CASSSGRGRQPQHF	TGTGCCAGCAGTTCGGGACGGGGGAGGCAGCCCCAGCATTTT	-	once	TRBV28	TRBJ1-5
CASSQLWGERQYF	TGCGCCAGCAGCCAACTTTGGGGGGAGCGGCAGTACTTC	-	-	TRBV4-1	TRBJ2-7
CASSQDQGAPYIQYF	TGCGCCAGCAGCCAAGATCAGGGGGCGCCTTACATTCAGTACTTC	TRBD1	few	TRBV4-3	TRBJ2-4
CASSRTNGVSSGNTIYF	TGTGCCAGCAGCCGAACAAACGGAGTGAGCTCTGGAAACACCATATATTTT	-	-	TRBV4-2	TRBJ1-3
CASSQTGTSGRGDEQFF	TGTGCCAGCAGCCAAACCGGGACTAGCGGGAGAGGAGATGAGCAGTTCTTC	TRBD2	-	TRBV4-2	TRBJ2-1
CASRVRELSYEQYF	TGTGCCAGCAGAGTGCGGGAGTTGTCCTACGAGCAGTACTTC	TRBD2	-	TRBV6-6	TRBJ2-7
CASSPWAGRNSPLHF	TGCGCCAGCAGCCCGTGGGCAGGGCGGAATTCACCCCTCCACTTT	-	-	TRBV5-1	TRBJ1-6
CASSLGGGYNEQFF	TGTGCCAGCAGCTTAGGCGGGGGATACAATGAGCAGTTCTTC	TRBD2	-	TRBV11-3	TRBJ2-1
CASSPPTPGLVSGNTIYF	TGTGCCAGCTCACCACCGACCCCGGGGTTGGTCTCTGGAAACACCATATATTTT	-	-	TRBV18	TRBJ1-3
CASSPTVGGGEYTPDSTDTQYF	TGTGCCAGCAGCCCGACCGTCGGCGGGGGGGAATACACACCGGATAGCACAGATACGCAGTATTTT	TRBD2	-	TRBV13	TRBJ2-3
CASSWGLAGKGDTQYF	TGTGCCAGCAGCTGGGGACTAGCGGGAAAAGGAGATACGCAGTATTTT	TRBD2	-	TRBV5-6	TRBJ2-3
CATSRAGTSGIGEQFF	TGTGCCACCAGCAGAGCGGGGACTAGCGGGATAGGTGAGCAGTTCTTC	TRBD2	few	TRBV15	TRBJ2-1
CASSAYLAGATDTQYF	TGTGCCAGCAGCGCCTATCTAGCGGGGGCCACAGATACGCAGTATTTT	TRBD2	-	TRBV9	TRBJ2-3